This entry lists 2 T cell receptor beta chains sequenced from one sample in a study of blood T cell repertoires in COVID-19. Assay used: immunoSEQ multiplex PCR; TCRdb lists only in-frame clones, some missing. In the table there are some 250,000 clones, over 80% of which are singletons. What was sequenced was peripheral blood. The receptor source for this set is a man aged 25-45 years who had recovered from COVID-19.

This rearrangement joins TRBV10-3 to TRBJ2-7, with 9 bases fitting TRBD1. Germline assignment: CDR1 ENHRY and CDR2 SYGVKD. The V and J ends lost 0 bases and 6 bases, in that order; junction bases with no gene match: 6. CDR3 length: 15 amino acids. CDR3 region: CAISESYRGHCEQYV. The CDR3, as DNA: TGTGCCATCAGTGAGTCCTACAGGGGGCATTGCGAGCAGTACGTC.

The J gene is TRBJ1-4, the V gene TRBV7-6, with 9 bases matching TRBD1. The CDR3 totals 15 residues. V lost 5 bases and J lost 8; bases outside the gene matches: 9. Germline loops: CDR1 SGHVS, CDR2 FNYEAQ. DNA for the CDR3: TGTGCCAGCAGCCAAGGCCCCGGGACAGGGGAAAAACTGTTTTTT. Amino acids: CASSQGPGTGEKLFF.